These 21 T cell receptor beta chains originate from one sample sequenced in a study of shared clonotypes between healthy human individuals. The table came from immunoSEQ multiplex PCR; TCRdb's copy has only in-frame clones and leaves some out. Of approximately 2.4 million clones listed, approximately 94% are singletons. Material: naive CD4+ T cells sorted from blood. Subset given: CD45RA+ positively selected. The receptors come from a man between 18 and 29 years old in good health.

This clone has a single count. V usage is TRBV7-3 and J usage is TRBJ2-2; D call uncertain. V was clipped by 2 bases and J by 4 bases, with 5 bases between them. CDR1 and CDR2 from the germline V gene are SGHTA and FQGTGA. The CDR3 consists of 13 residues. CDR3 coding DNA: TGTGCCAGCAGCTTAGACCGCACCGGGGAGCTGTTTTTT. Translated: CASSLDRTGELFF.

The rearrangement joins TRBV4-1 to TRBJ2-3; TRBD2 matches 14 bases. V gave up 2 bases and J gave up 4 bases; unmatched junction bases: 2. The CDR3 totals 16 residues. Germline V gene sequence: CDR1 MGHRA, CDR2 YSYEKL. CDR3 sequence (DNA): TGCGCCAGCAGCCAAACGGGACTAGCGGGAGCAGATACGCAGTATTTT. This sequence encodes CASSQTGLAGADTQYF.

V usage is TRBV19 and J usage is TRBJ1-2, with 8 bases lining up with TRBD1. Trimming at V came to 5 bases and at J to 2 bases, leaving 7 bases not matched to a gene. The germline V gene encodes CDR1 LNHDA and CDR2 SQIVND (reference sequence). The CDR3 is made up of 15 amino acids. The CDR3 DNA sequence: TGTGCCAGTAGTCCCAGCCACAGGGGGAACTATGGCTACACCTTC. It codes for CASSPSHRGNYGYTF. The complete variable domain, with remaining parts taken from reference TRBV19 and TRBJ1-2, reads DGGITQSPKYLFRKEGQNVTLSCEQNLNHDAMYWYRQDPGQGLRLIYYSQIVNDFQKGDIAEGYSVSREKKESFPLTVTSAQKNPTAFYLCASSPSHRGNYGYTFGSGTRLTVV.

V is TRBV5-5 and J is TRBJ2-7; D possibly corresponds to TRBD2 (6 bases). Germline V gene sequence: CDR1 SGHKS, CDR2 YYEKEE (reference sequence). V lost 4 bases and J 3 bases, leaving 14 bases between the germline ends. CDR3 length: 14 residues. Written as DNA, the CDR3 is TGTGCCAGCAGCAAAGGAGGGGTGAACTACGAGCAGTACTTC. This sequence encodes CASSKGGVNYEQYF.

Written as DNA, the CDR3 is TGTGCCAGCAGCTTATGGGGCCCGGCCCAGTACTTC. Translation: CASSLWGPAQYF. This chain uses TRBV7-2 with TRBJ2-5; D possibly corresponds to TRBD1 (5 bases). The germline V gene encodes CDR1 SGHTA and CDR2 FQGNSA. This CDR3 has 12 residues. V was shortened by 2 bases and J by 9 bases, with 10 bases between the two germline ends.

The J gene is TRBJ2-7, the V gene TRBV9, with TRBD2 matching 11 bases. The junction had 5 bases not matched to a gene; V was cut back by 5 bases and J by 4 bases. The CDR3 has 14 residues. Germline V lookup: CDR1 SGDLS, CDR2 YYNGEE. CDR3 coding DNA: TGTGCCAGCAGTACCGGGACTAGCGGTTACGAGCAGTACTTC. It specifies CASSTGTSGYEQYF.

This sequence joins TRBV30 and TRBJ1-6; maybe TRBD1 (5 bases). V was pared by 3 bases and J by 9 bases, with 12 bases between. The CDR3 covers 13 residues. Germline V gene data show CDR1 as GTSNPN and CDR2 as SVGIG (reference sequence). The CDR3 sequence is CAWRGDRPSPLHF. The CDR3 nucleotides read TGTGCCTGGAGGGGGGACCGCCCTTCACCCCTCCACTTT.

This clone was detected only a few times. CDR3: CASSPRGIANSPLHF. In nucleotides, the CDR3 is TGTGCCAGCAGTCCCCGGGGGATTGCGAATTCACCCCTCCACTTT. This sequence joins TRBV28 and TRBJ1-6; possible D gene TRBD1, 5 bases. CDR3 length equals 15 residues. V dropped 5 bases and J dropped 7 bases, with 15 bases sitting between them. The V gene's germline CDR1 is MDHEN and CDR2 SYDVKM.

The chain couples TRBV27 to TRBJ2-5; tentatively, D is TRBD2 (6 bases). Trimming took 0 bases from V and 4 from J, leaving 21 bases between them. The length of the CDR3 is 18 residues. Germline V CDR1 and CDR2: MNHEY, SMNVEV (reference sequence). The CDR3 DNA sequence: TGTGCCAGCAGTTTATCTCCCTCCCCCCAGGGAGGTAGAGAGACCCAGTACTTC. Translating it yields CASSLSPSPQGGRETQYF.

Concerning this clone itself: This specimen includes other DNA sequences encoding the same CDR3. The rearrangement uses TRBV30 and TRBJ1-5; 7 nucleotides align to TRBD1. The germline gives CDR1 GTSNPN, CDR2 SVGIG (reference sequence). The ends lost 1 base at V and 2 bases at J; junction bases unmatched: 2. CDR3 size: 14 residues. The CDR3 region has the DNA TGTGCCTGGAGTGGGGACAGTGGCAATCAGCCCCAGCATTTT. This sequence encodes CAWSGDSGNQPQHF. Full variable domain (outside the CDR3, taken from reference TRBV30 and TRBJ1-5): SQTIHQWPATLVQPVGSPLSLECTVEGTSNPNLYWYRQAAGRGLQLLFYSVGIGQISSEVPQNLSASRPQDRQFILSSKKLLLSDSGFYLCAWSGDSGNQPQHFGDGTRLSIL.

The V and J genes are TRBV27 and TRBJ2-7; 8 positions agree with TRBD2. CDR3 size: 15 residues. Germline V gives CDR1 MNHEY, CDR2 SMNVEV (reference sequence). J gave up 0 bases and V 8 bases, and 9 bases lay outside the gene matches. CDR3 in amino acids: CASGDSGLGSYEQYF. The CDR3 nucleotides are TGTGCCAGCGGCGACTCGGGACTAGGCTCCTACGAGCAGTACTTC.

The chain is built from TRBV12-5 and TRBJ2-7; TRBD1 is a possible D gene (6 bases). This CDR3 comprises 14 residues. V was cut by 6 bases and J by 3 bases, with 15 bases left in between. Germline CDR1 LGHNT, CDR2 FRNRAP. CDR3 DNA: TGTGCTAGTGGGGCCGGACAGAGCCACTACGAGCAGTACTTC. The encoded protein is CASGAGQSHYEQYF.

The chain links TRBV5-1 to TRBJ2-1, with TRBD2 matching over 8 bases. The germline V gene has CDR1 SGHRS and CDR2 YFSETQ. This CDR3 has 15 residues. Trimming took 4 bases from V and 0 from J; bases not matched to a gene: 3. The CDR3 region has the DNA TGCGCCAGCAGCGCCGGGACTAGCTCCTACAATGAGCAGTTCTTC. This sequence encodes CASSAGTSSYNEQFF. Full variable domain (outside the CDR3, taken from reference TRBV5-1 and TRBJ2-1): KAGVTQTPRYLIKTRGQQVTLSCSPISGHRSVSWYQQTPGQGLQFLFEYFSETQRNKGNFPGRFSGRQFSNSRSEMNVSTLELGDSALYLCASSAGTSSYNEQFFGPGTRLTVL.

Comment on this clone: Other DNA sequences of this sample code for an identical CDR3. The rearrangement uses TRBV7-2 and TRBJ1-1; D may be TRBD1 (5 bases). CDR3 length: 14 residues. Germline V gene lookup returns CDR1 SGHTA and CDR2 FQGNSA. Trimming took off 5 bases at V and 0 bases at J, with 10 bases between the two ends. CDR3 sequence: CASSLGTMNTEAFF. The CDR3 DNA follows: TGTGCCAGCAGCCTGGGGACCATGAACACTGAAGCTTTCTTT.

This clone was observed once. The chain couples TRBV7-9 to TRBJ2-1; TRBD2 aligns across 10 bases. Looked up from germline, CDR1 is SEHNR and CDR2 is FQNEAQ (reference sequence). The CDR3 runs 17 residues. The V and J ends lost 1 base and 4 bases, in that order; junction bases with no gene match: 7. This chain's CDR3 is CASSLELVAGGYNEQFF. The DNA of the CDR3 is TGTGCCAGCAGCTTAGAACTGGTAGCGGGAGGATACAATGAGCAGTTCTTC. The whole variable domain, remainder taken from reference TRBV7-9 and TRBJ2-1, is DTGVSQNPRHKITKRGQNVTFRCDPISEHNRLYWYRQTLGQGPEFLTYFQNEAQLEKSRLLSDRFSAERPKGSFSTLEIQRTEQGDSAMYLCASSLELVAGGYNEQFFGPGTRLTVL.

DNA of the CDR3: TGTGCCAGCACTCCCAATGGAGCGGGGGGAACTGAAGCTTTCTTT. Its translation: CASTPNGAGGTEAFF. This chain uses TRBV6-5 with TRBJ1-1, with a tentative D call TRBD1 (5 bases). Germline V gene sequence: CDR1 MNHEY, CDR2 SVGAGI. V was trimmed by 7 bases and J by 5 bases, leaving 20 bases between them. The CDR3 loop spans 15 amino acids.

As concerns this clone: Other DNA sequences in this sample translate to the same CDR3. The gene calls are TRBV2 and TRBJ2-5; 7 bases line up with TRBD1. Germline lookup yields CDR1 SNHLY and CDR2 FYNNEI. With 6 bases clipped from V and 5 bases from J, the junction kept 0 bases outside the gene matches. The CDR3 consists of 11 residues. In DNA form, the CDR3 reads TGTGCCAGCAGACAGGGGGAGACCCAGTACTTC. This translates into CASRQGETQYF.

As to this clone: Distinct nucleotide sequences in the sample also encode this CDR3. The CDR3 bases are TGCGCCAGCAGCTTCAGGGGCCCGAACACTGAAGCTTTCTTT. The encoded protein is CASSFRGPNTEAFF. V is TRBV5-1 and J is TRBJ1-1; perhaps TRBD1 as D (6 bases). Trimming stripped 2 bases from V and 1 base from J, with 9 bases between. Germline V gives CDR1 SGHRS, CDR2 YFSETQ. The CDR3 totals 14 residues.

The chain is built from TRBV7-2 and TRBJ2-3; D unclear. V was pared by 2 bases and J by 4 bases, with 7 bases between. CDR3 length: 13 residues. Germline V gene data show CDR1 as SGHTA and CDR2 as FQGNSA. The CDR3 region is CASSLQGPDTQYF. CDR3 nucleotide sequence: TGTGCCAGCAGCTTACAAGGCCCAGATACGCAGTATTTT.

This clone was detected only once. In the same sample, other DNA sequences code for this CDR3. J is TRBJ2-2 and V is TRBV5-1; possible D gene TRBD2, 6 bases. The CDR3 is 16 residues long. Per germline, CDR1 SGHRS and CDR2 YFSETQ. V lost 4 bases and J 1 base, leaving 14 bases between the germline ends. The CDR3 bases are TGCGCCAGCAGCCCGGGGACTGCCCTGAACACCGGGGAGCTGTTTTTT. Residues: CASSPGTALNTGELFF. Supplemented by reference TRBV5-1 and TRBJ2-2, the full variable domain reads KAGVTQTPRYLIKTRGQQVTLSCSPISGHRSVSWYQQTPGQGLQFLFEYFSETQRNKGNFPGRFSGRQFSNSRSEMNVSTLELGDSALYLCASSPGTALNTGELFFGEGSRLTVL.

This chain uses TRBV6-1 with TRBJ2-2, with 12 bases that match TRBD2. The CDR3 length is 15 residues. Unmatched junction bases numbered 6, after V lost 7 bases and J lost 6 bases. Germline V gives CDR1 MNHNS, CDR2 SASEGT. CDR3 amino acids: CASKLAGGGAGELFF. The CDR3 DNA reads TGTGCCAGCAAACTAGCGGGGGGAGGGGCCGGGGAGCTGTTTTTT.